The 32 T cell receptor beta chains below were found in one sample sequenced in a study of cytomegalovirus exposure and HLA in healthy donors. Assay: immunoSEQ multiplex PCR; the TCRdb copy retains only in-frame clones and omits some. The sample carries more than 140,000 clones, less than 90% recorded once. Sequences were obtained from PBMCs. These receptor sequences come from a young woman in good health and CMV-seropositive.

The chain uses TRBV13 and TRBJ2-7; TRBD1 aligns across 7 bases. Looked up from germline, CDR1 is PRHDT and CDR2 is FYEKMQ (reference sequence). The CDR3 spans 15 residues. V shed 6 bases, J shed 5 bases, and the junction held 13 bases outside the gene matches. CDR3 sequence: CASSLTGETGDEQYF. CDR3 DNA: TGTGCCAGCAGTCTTACAGGGGAAACGGGCGACGAGCAGTACTTC.

This chain connects TRBV29-1 to TRBJ2-7; 10 nucleotides agree with TRBD2. The CDR3 length is 14 residues. The V gene's germline CDR1 is SQVTM and CDR2 ANQGSEA. V lost 7 bases to trimming and J lost 4 bases; unmatched junction nucleotides: 10. CDR3 sequence (DNA): TGCAGCGGGATTACCGGGACTAGCGCTTACGAGCAGTACTTC. Encoded protein: CSGITGTSAYEQYF.

This clone showed up just a few times. This chain joins TRBV28 and TRBJ2-7, with 10 positions matching TRBD1. CDR3 length equals 14 residues. The ends lost 5 bases at V and 4 bases at J; junction bases unmatched: 5. Germline V gene lookup returns CDR1 MDHEN and CDR2 SYDVKM. This CDR3 is CASSIGTGVYEQYF. CDR3 nucleotide sequence: TGTGCCAGCAGTATCGGGACAGGGGTTTACGAGCAGTACTTC.

The CDR3: CASIPNRVAEAFF. CDR3 nucleotide sequence: TGTGCCAGTATCCCAAACAGGGTCGCTGAAGCTTTCTTT. The chain is built from TRBV19 and TRBJ1-1; TRBD1 might be the D (6 bases). Trimming removed 7 bases from V and 6 bases from J, with 15 bases in between. Germline CDR1 reads LNHDA; CDR2 reads SQIVND (reference sequence). This CDR3 spans 13 amino acids.

The V gene is TRBV13, the J gene TRBJ2-7; 7 bases are a match to TRBD1. The CDR3 contains 18 residues. V shed 2 bases and J 0 bases; nucleotides not matched to a gene: 13. The germline gives CDR1 PRHDT, CDR2 FYEKMQ (reference sequence). CDR3 nucleotides: TGTGCCAGCAGCTTACGAGGGGGCGACCTACTTAGCTCCTACGAGCAGTACTTC. It codes for CASSLRGGDLLSSYEQYF.

V is TRBV29-1 and J is TRBJ1-2, with no clear D. Germline V gene sequence: CDR1 SQVTM, CDR2 ANQGSEA. The V gene lost 3 bases and the J gene lost 5 bases, with 10 bases spanning the gap. This CDR3 spans 12 amino acids. CDR3 region: CSVDRGSYGYTF. The CDR3 nucleotides read TGCAGCGTTGACCGCGGGTCTTATGGCTACACCTTC.

The chain recombines TRBV28 with TRBJ2-7, with 7 bases identical to TRBD2. The J segment lost 0 bases and the V segment lost 4 bases, leaving 9 bases of the junction unmatched. The CDR3 is 16 residues long. CDR1 is MDHEN and CDR2 is SYDVKM in the germline V gene. Here the CDR3 reads CASSSVRGWDSYEQYF. The DNA of the CDR3 is TGTGCCAGCAGTTCCGTGCGGGGGTGGGACTCCTACGAGCAGTACTTC.

This clone has a single count. The gene calls are TRBV9 and TRBJ2-7; TRBD2 matches at 8 bases. V shed 0 bases, J shed 5 bases, and the junction held 4 bases outside the gene matches. The CDR3 totals 14 residues. The germline V gene encodes CDR1 SGDLS and CDR2 YYNGEE. CDR3 nucleotide sequence: TGTGCCAGCAGCGTAGCCGGGACTAGTGACGAGCAGTACTTC. Translated: CASSVAGTSDEQYF.

This clone was recorded only once. V gene TRBV7-8 combines with J gene TRBJ1-1; D gene ambiguous. Germline V gives CDR1 SGHVS, CDR2 FQNEAQ. The CDR3 has 13 amino acids. Deletions cut 8 bases from V and 4 bases from J, with 14 bases between. As DNA, the CDR3 is TGTGCCAGCGAAAGGGCGGACTCCACTGAAGCTTTCTTT. Its protein is CASERADSTEAFF.

The chain links TRBV28 to TRBJ2-1; D is perhaps TRBD2 (6 bases). Trimming took 7 bases from V and 5 from J, leaving 18 bases between them. The germline gives CDR1 MDHEN, CDR2 SYDVKM. This CDR3 has 15 residues. The CDR3 loop is CASMTRKTSDNEQFF. CDR3 nucleotide sequence: TGTGCCAGCATGACTAGAAAAACTTCCGACAATGAGCAGTTCTTC.

The chain has TRBV30 and TRBJ1-1, with 9 bases identical to TRBD1. CDR3 size: 13 residues. Germline CDR1 reads GTSNPN; CDR2 reads SVGIG (reference sequence). Trimming took 4 bases from V and 1 from J; bases not matched to a gene: 1. The CDR3 is CAWKGQGNTEAFF. The CDR3 DNA is TGTGCCTGGAAGGGACAGGGGAACACTGAAGCTTTCTTT.

The chain uses TRBV5-1 and TRBJ2-5; TRBD2 might be the D (6 bases). The CDR3 is made up of 14 amino acids. V shed 10 bases and J shed 4 bases, with 20 bases lying between them. CDR1 and CDR2 (germline): SGHRS, YFSETQ. CDR3 amino acids: CAPAFGEAGETQYF. The DNA of the CDR3 is TGCGCCCCGGCCTTCGGAGAAGCGGGAGAGACCCAGTACTTC.

This clone appeared once. V and J are TRBV29-1 and TRBJ2-2; 7 bases line up with TRBD2. The CDR3 is made up of 13 amino acids. After removal of 4 bases from V and 4 bases from J, the junction contained 3 bases not matched to a gene. CDR1 and CDR2 (germline): SQVTM, ANQGSEA. The CDR3 loop is CSVAASGTGELFF. The CDR3 DNA reads as TGCAGCGTTGCGGCTAGCGGCACCGGGGAGCTGTTTTTT.

V and J are TRBV27 and TRBJ1-2; D uncertain. The length of the CDR3 is 14 residues. The germline V gene has CDR1 MNHEY and CDR2 SMNVEV (reference sequence). Trimming took 3 bases from V and 2 from J, leaving 10 bases between them. The CDR3 region is CASSFSLGNYGYTF. In DNA form, the CDR3 reads TGTGCCAGCAGTTTTAGCCTCGGGAACTATGGCTACACCTTC.

The chain joins TRBV2 to TRBJ2-5; 8 bases match TRBD1. Per the germline V gene, CDR1 is SNHLY and CDR2 is FYNNEI. CDR3 length: 17 residues. The V and J ends lost 5 bases and 2 bases, in that order; junction bases with no gene match: 13. The DNA for the CDR3 is TGTGCCAGCAGTTATATTTGGGACAGGCCTCCTCAAGAGACCCAGTACTTC. The encoded protein is CASSYIWDRPPQETQYF.

J is TRBJ2-3 and V is TRBV29-1, with 7 bases aligning to TRBD2. V shed 3 bases, J shed 1 base, and the junction held 1 base outside the gene matches. The length of the CDR3 is 13 residues. Germline CDR1 and CDR2: SQVTM and ANQGSEA. The CDR3 nucleotides are TGCAGCGTTGAGGGGGGGGGCACAGATACGCAGTATTTT. This sequence encodes CSVEGGGTDTQYF.

V usage is TRBV27 and J usage is TRBJ2-2; D might be TRBD2 (5 bases). Germline values: CDR1 MNHEY, CDR2 SMNVEV (reference sequence). V lost 6 bases and J lost 2, with 19 bases in between. The CDR3 loop spans 17 amino acids. The CDR3 here is CASRRVQASLNTGELFF. CDR3 DNA sequence: TGTGCCAGCAGACGCGTACAAGCTAGCCTTAACACCGGGGAGCTGTTTTTT.

This clone was observed a single time. DNA for the CDR3: TGTGCCAGCAGCCAGGATACACTAGCGGGAGTCTACGAGCAGTACTTC. It is translated as CASSQDTLAGVYEQYF. V and J are TRBV5-4 and TRBJ2-7; 11 bases are a match to TRBD2. With 4 bases clipped from V and 3 bases from J, the junction kept 9 bases outside the gene matches. From germline, CDR1 is SGHNT and CDR2 YYREEE (reference sequence). The CDR3 has 16 amino acids.

V and J are TRBV6-5 and TRBJ2-7, with 10 bases identical to TRBD2. Trimming took 7 bases from V and 5 from J; bases not matched to a gene: 8. The length of the CDR3 is 14 residues. CDR1 is MNHEY and CDR2 is SVGAGI in the germline V gene. The DNA for the CDR3 is TGTGCCAGCAACAAACTAGCGGGAAACGACGAGCAGTACTTC. Residues: CASNKLAGNDEQYF.

The chain joins TRBV2 to TRBJ2-1, with TRBD1 matching over 8 bases. The CDR3 spans 16 residues. Germline assignment: CDR1 SNHLY and CDR2 FYNNEI. Trimming cost V 7 bases and J 2 bases; bases outside gene matches: 10. CDR3 sequence reads: CASNPGQGPTYNEQFF. The CDR3, as DNA: TGTGCCAGCAACCCTGGACAGGGCCCTACCTACAATGAGCAGTTCTTC.

The gene calls are TRBV9 and TRBJ2-1, with TRBD2 matching over 9 bases. The CDR3 runs 15 residues. The germline V gene encodes CDR1 SGDLS and CDR2 YYNGEE. J was trimmed by 9 bases and V by 4 bases; bases with no gene match: 11. The CDR3 sequence: CASSPSGARVSEQFF. In nucleotides, the CDR3 is TGTGCCAGCAGCCCTAGCGGGGCCCGCGTTAGTGAGCAGTTCTTC.

The chain uses TRBV6-5 and TRBJ2-7, with 12 bases that match TRBD2. CDR3 size: 16 residues. CDR1 is MNHEY and CDR2 is SVGAGI in the germline V gene. The V gene end was trimmed by 4 bases and the J gene end by 3 bases; junction bases not matched to a gene: 7. The CDR3 sequence is CASSSGLAGNYYEQYF. CDR3 sequence (DNA): TGTGCCAGCAGTTCCGGACTAGCGGGAAACTACTACGAGCAGTACTTC.

This clone showed up just once. The chain has TRBV18 and TRBJ1-2; D remains ambiguous. Germline V gene lookup returns CDR1 KGHSH and CDR2 LQKENI. The CDR3 is 16 amino acids. The ends were cut back, 6 bases at V and 6 bases at J, with 23 bases in the middle. The CDR3, as DNA: TGTGCCAGCTCCCGGCCCATGGCAGGCCCTCTCGATGGCTACACCTTC. Amino acid sequence: CASSRPMAGPLDGYTF.

This rearrangement joins TRBV30 to TRBJ1-5; 9 nucleotides line up with TRBD1. V was pared by 2 bases and J by 6 bases, with 14 bases of the junction left unmatched. Germline V lookup: CDR1 GTSNPN, CDR2 SVGIG (reference sequence). The CDR3 totals 17 residues. The CDR3 sequence is CAWSRSVTGTGIQPQHF. As DNA, the CDR3 is TGTGCCTGGAGTCGATCCGTAACCGGGACAGGGATTCAGCCCCAGCATTTT.

The chain joins TRBV11-2 to TRBJ2-7, with TRBD2 identical over 8 bases. The length of the CDR3 is 13 residues. Trimming removed 3 bases from V and 5 bases from J; junction bases left unmatched: 3. Germline CDR1 SGHAT, CDR2 FQNNGV. CDR3 in amino acids: CASSLATSDEQYF. The DNA for the CDR3 is TGTGCCAGCAGCTTGGCGACTAGCGACGAGCAGTACTTC. Looking up the rest from reference TRBV11-2 and TRBJ2-7 gives the full variable domain: EAGVAQSPRYKIIEKRQSVAFWCNPISGHATLYWYQQILGQGPKLLIQFQNNGVVDDSQLPKDRFSAERLKGVDSTLKIQPAKLEDSAVYLCASSLATSDEQYFGPGTRLTVT.

The chain uses TRBV4-3 and TRBJ2-6, with D perhaps matching TRBD2 (5 bases). The CDR3 consists of 17 residues. Germline V lookup: CDR1 LGHNA, CDR2 YSLEER. The V end lost 3 bases, the J end lost 4 bases, and 16 bases lay between the germline ends. In DNA, the CDR3 is TGCGCCAGCAGCCAGCGGAGGTGGGTATCAGGGGCCAACGTCCTGACTTTC. It encodes CASSQRRWVSGANVLTF.

V usage is TRBV5-4 and J usage is TRBJ2-3; the match to TRBD2 covers 8 bases. CDR1 is SGHNT, CDR2 YYREEE, per germline (reference sequence). V shed 1 base and J 9 bases; nucleotides not matched to a gene: 10. This CDR3 has 15 residues. The CDR3 region is CASSLSGSGGRTQYF. CDR3 nucleotides: TGTGCCAGCAGCTTGAGCGGGAGCGGAGGGAGAACGCAGTATTTT.

This clone turned up a few times. Sequence at one end of the junction differs from germline and may be a read error. This chain uses TRBV5-8 with TRBJ1-3; 7 bases agree with TRBD1. The CDR3 covers 12 residues. The germline V gene has CDR1 SGHTS and CDR2 YDEGEE. The CDR3 is CASSFLFRDRVF. As DNA, the CDR3 is TGTGCCAGCAGCTTTCTGTTCCGGGACAGAGTATTT.

V is TRBV6-4 and J is TRBJ2-3; 8 bases line up with TRBD2. Germline trimming cut 4 bases from V and 1 base from J; bases unmatched to any gene: 1. Germline V CDR1 and CDR2: MRHNA, SNTAGT. This CDR3 is built from 14 residues. CDR3 protein: CASSAAGGTDTQYF. Here the CDR3 DNA reads TGTGCCAGCAGTGCAGCGGGGGGCACAGATACGCAGTATTTT.

The chain recombines TRBV5-1 with TRBJ2-1, with D uncertain. The CDR3 totals 14 residues. The germline gives CDR1 SGHRS, CDR2 YFSETQ. Trimming took 0 bases from V and 2 from J, leaving 6 bases between them. The CDR3 DNA reads TGCGCCAGCAGCTTGGATCCCACCTACAATGAGCAGTTCTTC. This encodes CASSLDPTYNEQFF.

The chain links TRBV4-1 to TRBJ2-7; a possible D gene is TRBD2 (6 bases). CDR3 length equals 17 residues. Trimming shortened V by 2 bases and J by 0 bases, and 17 bases separated the two germline ends. Germline V gives CDR1 MGHRA, CDR2 YSYEKL. The CDR3 DNA reads as TGCGCCAGCAGCCAAAGTGTGGGACTGTCAAGCTCCTACGAGCAGTACTTC. This encodes CASSQSVGLSSSYEQYF.

This clone has just one count. The germline gene is not matched at one end of the junction; a read error may be the cause. The gene calls are TRBV15 and TRBJ2-2; TRBD2 matches 7 bases. Germline CDR1 reads LNHNV; CDR2 reads YYDKDF (reference sequence). CDR3 size: 14 residues. This CDR3 reads CATSRGTTTGELFF. The CDR3 DNA follows: TGTGCCACCAGTAGAGGGACTACCACCGGGGAGCTGTTTTTT. Full variable domain (rest looked up from reference TRBV15 and TRBJ2-2): DAMVIQNPRYQVTQFGKPVTLSCSQTLNHNVMYWYQQKSSQAPKLLFHYYDKDFNNEADTPDNFQSRRPNTSFCFLDIRSPGLGDTAMYLCATSRGTTTGELFFGEGSRLTVL.